This paragraph covers one T cell receptor (beta chain) sequence. TCRdb's table, derived via immunoSEQ multiplex PCR, lists solely in-frame clones and lacks some. The repertoire includes about 220,000 clones, roughly 84% of them detected once, and 3% to 4.5% sits in the top ten. The source of the sample is a study of blood T cell repertoires in COVID-19. Germline CDR1 is KGHSH and CDR2 is LQKENI. V was pared by 3 bases and J by 0 bases, with 8 bases between. The CDR3 totals 14 residues. The V call is TRBV18, the J call TRBJ1-2; unclear D gene. The TCR sequence derives from an elderly woman with acute or convalescent COVID-19. Sequencing was performed on peripheral blood. In DNA form, the CDR3 reads TGTGCCAGCTCACCGTACTCGGCTAACTATGGCTACACCTTC. Its protein is CASSPYSANYGYTF.